This entry concerns a single T cell receptor (beta chain). Its cognate antigen is unknown. Alongside a J-beta primer mix, a sample-barcoded 5' primer served in a second PCR lasting roughly 6 to 12 cycles. TCRdb re-derived calls from the 5' RACE reads in MiXCR, one entry per CDR3 protein. The sample carries approximately 820,000 distinct CDR3 sequences, more than 40% recorded once. The entry originates in a study of blood T cells in healthy people across ages. General study results and limits: A roughly linear fall in TCR beta diversity per million T cells was seen with increasing age.

The germline V gene encodes CDR1 DFQATT and CDR2 SNEGSKA (reference sequence). Trimming took 6 bases from V and 7 from J, leaving 16 bases between them. The CDR3 totals 14 residues. J is TRBJ1-6 and V is TRBV20-1; perhaps TRBD1 as D (6 bases). Sequencing used blood. This TCR was sampled from a man aged 55 to 70 in good health. CDR3 protein: CSARRGYGNSPLHF. The CDR3 bases are TGCAGTGCCCGAAGGGGGTATGGGAATTCACCCCTCCACTTT.